The sequence of this T cell receptor (beta chain) was determined in a study of molecular identifiers for immune sequencing clone quantification. It was with previously described methods and listed TCR primers that bulk TCR libraries were made. TCRdb used MiXCR to reprocess the PCR reads, holding one entry per CDR3 protein. The table lists hundreds of thousands of distinct CDR3 sequences, 25% of them singletons. The germline gives CDR1 MNHEY, CDR2 SVGAGI. The V and J ends lost 0 bases and 8 bases respectively, with 8 bases between them. The CDR3 runs 13 residues. Turning to this clonotype: As yet, its antigen is unknown.

Notes on the study in general: A single cell's spiked Jurkat TCR RNA was reportedly detectable among about a million naive cells. Barcode collisions between identical TCR molecules could shrink estimates of highly expanded clone sizes. Over 99% of CMV-specific effector molecules, but under 1% of naive ones, were in clones above 20 copies.

This clonotype was sampled from a human donor in good health. Some libraries in this study had Jurkat cell RNA spiked in. Sequencing input: naive CD8+ T cells from blood, with Jurkat cell RNA spiked in. The subset denotes: FACS-sorted CD8+CD4-CCR7+CD45RA+ naive T cells. The chain employs TRBV6-5 and TRBJ2-1; TRBD2 might be the D (5 bases). The CDR3 sequence is CASSYSVRDEQFF. The CDR3 DNA reads as TGTGCCAGCAGTTACTCGGTGAGGGATGAGCAGTTCTTC.